This is a list of T cell receptor beta chains from one sample in a study of technical replicates of blood from several donors. The repertoire was sequenced with immunoSEQ multiplex PCR; TCRdb's copy has only in-frame clones and lacks some. The sample lists about 76,000 clones; 94% were seen once. The sample comprised T cells isolated from PBMCs. The receptor source for this set is a human donor in good health. The CDR3 runs from the conserved cysteine through the conserved F or W. The order of the fields is D gene, clone size, J gene, V gene, CDR3 protein, CDR3 DNA. A D gene is named only where the DNA matches it firmly. Only some rows state a clone size, as once, few, many or a class for expanded clones.

TRBD2 | once | TRBJ2-7 | TRBV27 | CASSPTTSGSRNEQYF | TGTGCCAGCAGCCCAACCACTAGCGGGAGTAGGAACGAGCAGTACTTC
TRBD1 | . | TRBJ1-3 | TRBV28 | CASQGTGGNTIYF | TGTGCCAGCCAAGGGACAGGCGGAAACACCATATATTTT
. | . | TRBJ2-7 | TRBV28 | CASRTERPYEQYF | TGTGCCAGCAGGACAGAAAGGCCCTACGAGCAGTACTTC
. | few | TRBJ2-2 | TRBV19 | CASERASITGELFF | TGTGCCAGTGAACGAGCTAGTATAACCGGGGAGCTGTTTTTT
TRBD1 | . | TRBJ2-1 | TRBV11-2 | CASSLVRGQGSDEQFF | TGTGCCAGCAGCTTAGTCCGCGGACAGGGTTCAGATGAGCAGTTCTTC
. | . | TRBJ2-7 | TRBV11-2 | CASSLSSHYEQYF | TGTGCCAGCAGCTTAAGCTCTCACTACGAGCAGTACTTC
TRBD1 | few | TRBJ1-1 | TRBV2 | CASSESRQGFEAFF | TGTGCCAGCAGTGAAAGTCGACAGGGGTTTGAAGCTTTCTTT
TRBD1 | . | TRBJ1-2 | TRBV6-5 | CASTPGQGANYGYTF | TGTGCCAGCACTCCGGGACAGGGGGCTAACTATGGCTACACCTTC
TRBD1 | . | TRBJ2-5 | TRBV28 | CATRLTGQETQYF | TGTGCCACCCGCCTGACAGGGCAAGAGACCCAGTACTTC
. | . | TRBJ2-7 | TRBV5-1 | CASSLDVGRKGEQYF | TGCGCCAGCAGCTTGGATGTCGGGAGAAAGGGCGAGCAGTACTTC
. | . | TRBJ1-3 | TRBV10-3 | CAIRRSDSDISGNTIYF | TGTGCCATCCGTCGCTCGGACAGCGATATTTCTGGAAACACCATATATTTT
. | . | TRBJ2-7 | TRBV27 | CASSFSGGEQYF | TGTGCCAGCAGTTTTTCCGGGGGCGAGCAGTACTTC
TRBD2 | . | TRBJ2-1 | TRBV6-5 | CASRGLAGVDEQFF | TGTGCCAGCAGGGGACTAGCGGGAGTTGATGAGCAGTTCTTC
TRBD1 | few | TRBJ2-7 | TRBV4-1 | CASSHDGQADSYEQYF | TGCGCCAGCAGCCATGACGGACAGGCCGACTCCTACGAGCAGTACTTC
. | . | TRBJ2-3 | TRBV2 | CASRQEGTDTQYF | TGTGCCAGCAGACAAGAGGGCACAGATACGCAGTATTTT
TRBD2 | . | TRBJ2-2 | TRBV6-4 | CASSERETGELFF | TGTGCCAGCAGTGAGCGGGAGACCGGGGAGCTGTTTTTT
. | . | TRBJ1-1 | TRBV2 | CASSDILDITTEAFF | TGTGCCAGCAGTGATATCTTGGACATCACCACTGAAGCTTTCTTT
. | . | TRBJ2-1 | TRBV28 | CASSFYRNEQFF | TGTGCCAGCAGTTTCTACAGGAATGAGCAGTTCTTC
TRBD1 | . | TRBJ1-1 | TRBV5-4 | CASSEGQGVYTEAFF | TGTGCCAGCAGCGAGGGACAGGGGGTGTACACTGAAGCTTTCTTT
. | few | TRBJ1-1 | TRBV5-1 | CASRAHPEFTEAFF | TGCGCCAGCAGGGCCCATCCGGAGTTCACTGAAGCTTTCTTT
. | . | TRBJ1-2 | TRBV6-5 | CASMGEDGYTF | TGTGCCAGCATGGGGGAGGATGGCTACACCTTC
. | . | TRBJ2-3 | TRBV30 | CAWLLVGATDTQYF | TGTGCCTGGCTGTTAGTGGGAGCGACAGATACGCAGTATTTT
. | . | TRBJ1-2 | TRBV4-1 | CASSSAGGIFGYTF | TGCGCCAGCAGCTCAGCGGGGGGCATTTTCGGCTACACCTTC
TRBD2 | . | TRBJ2-1 | TRBV5-1 | CASSSPAGNYNEQFF | TGCGCCAGCAGCTCGCCAGCGGGAAACTACAATGAGCAGTTCTTC
. | . | TRBJ2-1 | TRBV5-5 | CASSLVLQVHEQFF | TGTGCCAGCAGCTTGGTCTTGCAGGTCCATGAGCAGTTCTTC
. | . | TRBJ1-2 | TRBV4-1 | CASKTTGVGYGYTF | TGCGCCAGCAAAACAACGGGGGTGGGCTATGGCTACACCTTC
. | . | TRBJ2-7 | TRBV7-2 | CASSYYSGSVIYEQYF | TGTGCCAGCAGTTACTATAGTGGGAGCGTAATCTACGAGCAGTACTTC
. | . | TRBJ2-6 | TRBV19 | CASLLSGANVLTF | TGTGCCAGTCTTCTCTCCGGGGCCAACGTCCTGACTTTC
TRBD1 | . | TRBJ1-2 | TRBV30 | CAWSTGAYGYTF | TGTGCCTGGAGCACAGGGGCCTATGGCTACACCTTC
TRBD2 | . | TRBJ2-7 | TRBV9 | CASSLNEAGESYEQYF | TGTGCCAGCAGCCTAAATGAAGCGGGAGAGTCCTACGAGCAGTACTTC
TRBD1 | once | TRBJ2-1 | TRBV29-1 | CSVTGGREQFF | TGCAGCGTCACAGGGGGAAGGGAGCAGTTCTTC
. | . | TRBJ2-7 | TRBV11-2 | CASGRVRYEQYF | TGTGCCAGCGGCAGGGTTCGGTACGAGCAGTACTTC
. | . | TRBJ1-3 | TRBV28 | CASRGSGLVSGNTIYF | TGTGCCAGCAGAGGGAGTGGCCTAGTCTCTGGAAACACCATATATTTT
. | once | TRBJ2-3 | TRBV5-1 | CASRTPGEDTQYF | TGCGCCAGCCGGACCCCCGGGGAAGATACGCAGTATTTT
. | . | TRBJ2-7 | TRBV11-2 | CASTLPGQSYEQYF | TGTGCCAGCACTCTACCCGGACAGTCCTACGAGCAGTACTTC
TRBD2 | once | TRBJ2-7 | TRBV4-2 | CASSPLAGDKSYEQYF | TGTGCCAGCAGCCCTCTAGCGGGAGACAAGAGCTACGAGCAGTACTTC
. | . | TRBJ2-5 | TRBV29-1 | CSVDWRNPETQYF | TGCAGCGTTGACTGGCGGAACCCAGAGACCCAGTACTTC
TRBD2 | once | TRBJ2-2 | TRBV6-5 | CASSGLEAGELFF | TGTGCCAGCAGTGGACTAGAAGCCGGGGAGCTGTTTTTT
. | once | TRBJ2-4 | TRBV9 | CASSPFAKNIQYF | TGTGCCAGCAGCCCGTTCGCCAAAAACATTCAGTACTTC
. | . | TRBJ2-7 | TRBV28 | CASSYVGSTPYEQYF | TGTGCCAGCAGTTATGTAGGGAGCACGCCCTACGAGCAGTACTTC
. | . | TRBJ2-7 | TRBV29-1 | CSVDTGSYEQYF | TGCAGCGTTGATACCGGGAGTTACGAGCAGTACTTC
. | . | TRBJ2-4 | TRBV2 | CASRYRDNLAKNIQYF | TGTGCCAGCAGGTACCGGGACAACCTAGCCAAAAACATTCAGTACTTC
. | . | TRBJ2-2 | TRBV7-8 | CASSLVSGYTGELFF | TGTGCCAGCAGCTTAGTTTCGGGATACACCGGGGAGCTGTTTTTT
TRBD2 | . | TRBJ2-7 | TRBV4-1 | CASSQLAGLFHEQYF | TGCGCCAGCAGCCAATTAGCGGGACTTTTCCACGAGCAGTACTTC
. | . | TRBJ1-1 | TRBV19 | CASTRGGANTEAFF | TGTGCCTCCACGAGGGGGGGTGCGAACACTGAAGCTTTCTTT
. | . | TRBJ2-7 | TRBV7-3 | CASSSQAPSYEQYF | TGTGCCAGCAGCTCACAGGCTCCTTCCTACGAGCAGTACTTC
. | . | TRBJ1-2 | TRBV28 | CASSFQTGYTF | TGTGCCAGCAGTTTCCAGACAGGCTACACCTTC
TRBD2 | once | TRBJ2-3 | TRBV7-2 | CASSSAGASTDTQYF | TGTGCCAGCAGCTCCGCGGGAGCTAGCACAGATACGCAGTATTTT
. | . | TRBJ2-3 | TRBV30 | CAWSWQGPDTQYF | TGTGCCTGGAGTTGGCAGGGCCCCGATACGCAGTATTTT
TRBD1 | few | TRBJ1-4 | TRBV5-1 | CASSRAGTGDEKLFF | TGCGCCAGCAGCCGTGCCGGGACAGGGGATGAAAAACTGTTTTTT